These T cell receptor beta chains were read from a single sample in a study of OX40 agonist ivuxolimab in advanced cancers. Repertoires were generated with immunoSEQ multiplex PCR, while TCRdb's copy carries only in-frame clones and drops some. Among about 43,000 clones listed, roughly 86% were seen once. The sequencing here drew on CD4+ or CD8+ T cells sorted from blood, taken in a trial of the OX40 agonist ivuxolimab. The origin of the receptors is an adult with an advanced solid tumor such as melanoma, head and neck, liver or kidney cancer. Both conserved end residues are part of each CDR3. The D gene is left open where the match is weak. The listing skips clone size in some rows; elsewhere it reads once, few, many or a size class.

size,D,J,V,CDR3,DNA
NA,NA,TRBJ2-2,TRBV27,CASSLGVGELFF,TGTGCCAGCAGTTTAGGGGTTGGGGAGCTGTTTTTT
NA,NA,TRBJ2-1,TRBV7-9,CASSLVLPMDEQFF,TGTGCCAGCAGCTTAGTTCTACCGATGGATGAGCAGTTCTTC
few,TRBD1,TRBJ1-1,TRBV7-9,CASSLGDRGRILNTEAFF,TGTGCCAGCAGCTTAGGGGACAGGGGGCGTATTTTGAACACTGAAGCTTTCTTT
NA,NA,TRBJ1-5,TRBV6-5,CASSYGDNQPQHF,TGTGCCAGCAGTTATGGGGACAATCAGCCCCAGCATTTT
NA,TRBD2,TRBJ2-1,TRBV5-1,CASSLGLAENNEQFF,TGCGCCAGCAGCTTGGGACTAGCGGAAAACAATGAGCAGTTCTTC
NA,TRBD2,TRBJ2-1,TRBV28,CASTESGGPSYNEQFF,TGTGCCAGCACCGAGAGCGGGGGTCCCTCCTACAATGAGCAGTTCTTC
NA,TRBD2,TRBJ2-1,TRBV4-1,CASSHLAGEQFF,TGCGCCAGCAGCCATCTAGCGGGGGAGCAGTTCTTC
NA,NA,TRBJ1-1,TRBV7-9,CASSLGAVEAFF,TGTGCCAGCAGCTTAGGGGCCGTGGAAGCTTTCTTT
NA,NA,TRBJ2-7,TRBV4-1,CASSQDASRGYYEQYF,TGCGCCAGCAGCCAAGACGCCAGCAGGGGTTACTACGAGCAGTACTTC
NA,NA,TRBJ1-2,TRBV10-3,CAISESLGPGANYGYTF,TGTGCCATCAGTGAGTCCCTGGGACCAGGAGCTAACTATGGCTACACCTTC
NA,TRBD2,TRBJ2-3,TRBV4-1,CASSQWTSGPTDTQYF,TGCGCCAGCAGCCAATGGACTAGCGGCCCCACAGATACGCAGTATTTT
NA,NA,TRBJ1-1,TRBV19,CASSFTKNTEAFF,TGTGCCAGTAGCTTCACGAAGAACACTGAAGCTTTCTTT
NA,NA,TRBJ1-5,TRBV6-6,CASSETGVGPQHF,TGTGCCAGCAGTGAGACGGGAGTTGGGCCCCAGCATTTT
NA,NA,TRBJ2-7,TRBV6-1,CASSDYNEQYF,TGTGCCAGCAGTGATTATAACGAGCAGTACTTC
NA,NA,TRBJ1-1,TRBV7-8,CASSSGLQAFF,TGTGCCAGCAGCAGCGGACTCCAAGCTTTCTTT
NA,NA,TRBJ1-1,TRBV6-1,CASSGWTDNTEAFF,TGTGCCAGCAGTGGGTGGACGGATAACACTGAAGCTTTCTTT
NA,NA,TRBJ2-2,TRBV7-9,CASRGSGERTGELFF,TGTGCCAGCAGAGGTTCTGGGGAAAGGACCGGGGAGCTGTTTTTT
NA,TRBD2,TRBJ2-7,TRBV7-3,CASSALAGVGYEQYF,TGTGCCAGCAGCGCACTAGCGGGAGTCGGGTACGAGCAGTACTTC
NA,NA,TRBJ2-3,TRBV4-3,CASSMRSDTQYF,TGCGCCAGCAGCATGAGGTCGGATACGCAGTATTTT
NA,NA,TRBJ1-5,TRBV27,CASSLWAASNQPQHF,TGTGCCAGCAGTTTATGGGCAGCCTCGAATCAGCCCCAGCATTTT
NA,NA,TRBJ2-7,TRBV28,CASSLTGFSEQYF,TGTGCCAGCAGTCTAACAGGTTTCTCCGAGCAGTACTTC
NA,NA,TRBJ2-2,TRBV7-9,CASSGGGAGELFF,TGTGCCAGCAGCGGCGGGGGCGCCGGGGAGCTGTTTTTT
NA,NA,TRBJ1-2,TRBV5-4,CASSINRAWGYTF,TGTGCCAGCAGCATAAACAGGGCTTGGGGCTACACCTTC
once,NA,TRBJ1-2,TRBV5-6,CASSLGGNYGYTF,TGTGCCAGCAGCCTGGGGGGCAACTATGGCTACACCTTC
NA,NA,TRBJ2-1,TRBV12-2,CASRPLRENEQFF,TGTGCAAGTCGCCCCTTAAGGGAAAATGAGCAGTTCTTC
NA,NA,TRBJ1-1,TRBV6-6,CASSYSVMNTEAFF,TGTGCCAGCAGTTACTCGGTCATGAACACTGAAGCTTTCTTT
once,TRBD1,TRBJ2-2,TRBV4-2,CASSPTRDRGNGNRGTGELFF,TGTGCCAGCAGCCCCACCCGGGACAGGGGGAATGGCAATCGGGGAACCGGGGAGCTGTTTTTT
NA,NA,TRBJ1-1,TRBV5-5,CASGSQGTEAFF,TGTGCCAGCGGGTCTCAGGGGACTGAAGCTTTCTTT
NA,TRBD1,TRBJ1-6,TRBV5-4,CASSQQAGTGYSPLHF,TGTGCCAGCAGCCAACAAGCCGGGACAGGGTATTCACCCCTCCACTTT
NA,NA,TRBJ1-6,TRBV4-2,CASSQGLADNSPLHF,TGTGCCAGCAGCCAAGGGTTGGCAGACAATTCACCCCTCCACTTT
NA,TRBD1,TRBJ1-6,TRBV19,CASSRGTEYNSPLHF,TGTGCCAGTAGTAGGGGGACAGAGTATAATTCACCCCTCCACTTT
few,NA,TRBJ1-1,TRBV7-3,CASSLGLHTEAFF,TGTGCCAGCAGCTTAGGGTTGCACACTGAAGCTTTCTTT
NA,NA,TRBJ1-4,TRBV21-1,CASTETGVNEKLFF,TGTGCCAGCACGGAGACAGGGGTTAATGAAAAACTGTTTTTT
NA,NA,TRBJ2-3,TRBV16,CASSPTHSPDTQYF,TGTGCCAGCAGCCCCACTCATAGCCCAGATACGCAGTATTTT
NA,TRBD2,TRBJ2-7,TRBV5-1,CASSLLGGRPIDEQYF,TGCGCCAGCAGCTTGTTGGGCGGGAGGCCCATCGACGAGCAGTACTTC
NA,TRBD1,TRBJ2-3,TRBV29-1,CSVDLRTGSKADTQYF,TGCAGCGTCGATTTAAGGACAGGCTCAAAAGCAGATACGCAGTATTTT
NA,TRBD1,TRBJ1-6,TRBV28,CASSFGDRGRSPLHF,TGTGCCAGCAGTTTCGGGGACAGGGGTCGATCACCCCTCCACTTT
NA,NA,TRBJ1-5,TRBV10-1,CASTAKVPMDSFNQPQHF,TGCGCCAGCACCGCTAAAGTTCCCATGGACAGTTTTAATCAGCCCCAGCATTTT
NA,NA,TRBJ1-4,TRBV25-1,CASSESPGWEEEKLFF,TGTGCCAGCAGTGAATCCCCGGGCTGGGAAGAGGAAAAACTGTTTTTT
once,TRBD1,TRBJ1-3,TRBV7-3,CASSSPGQTSSGNTIYF,TGTGCCAGCAGCTCCCCGGGACAGACGAGCTCTGGAAACACCATATATTTT
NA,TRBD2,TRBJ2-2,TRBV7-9,CASRGGEAPTGELFF,TGTGCCAGCAGGGGGGGGGAGGCCCCCACCGGGGAGCTGTTTTTT
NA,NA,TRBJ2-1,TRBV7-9,CASSLGVSNEQFF,TGTGCCAGCAGCTTAGGAGTCAGCAATGAGCAGTTCTTC
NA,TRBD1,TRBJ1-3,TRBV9,CASSETGVDGNTIYF,TGTGCCAGCAGCGAGACAGGGGTAGACGGAAACACCATATATTTT
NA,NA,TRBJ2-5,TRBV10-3,CAISEDPGYIQETQYF,TGTGCCATCAGTGAGGACCCCGGTTATATCCAAGAGACCCAGTACTTC
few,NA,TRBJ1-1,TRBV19,CASIGGTEAFF,TGTGCCAGTATTGGGGGCACTGAAGCTTTCTTT
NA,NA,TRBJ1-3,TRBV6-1,CASSGTADSGNTIYF,TGTGCCAGCAGTGGGACGGCCGACTCTGGAAACACCATATATTTT
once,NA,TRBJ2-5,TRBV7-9,CASSPSRYQETQYF,TGTGCCAGCAGCCCTAGCAGGTACCAAGAGACCCAGTACTTC
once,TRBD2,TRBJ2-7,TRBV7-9,CASSSTGAGLYEQYF,TGTGCCAGCAGCTCCACAGGAGCGGGATTATACGAGCAGTACTTC
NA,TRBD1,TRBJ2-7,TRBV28,CASSSGQSHEQYF,TGTGCCAGCAGTTCGGGACAGTCCCACGAGCAGTACTTC
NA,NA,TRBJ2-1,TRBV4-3,CASSPEGGRTISSYNEQFF,TGCGCCAGCAGCCCCGAGGGGGGGAGGACCATTAGCTCCTACAATGAGCAGTTCTTC
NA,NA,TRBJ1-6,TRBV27,CASRSFGLSPLHF,TGTGCCAGCAGATCTTTTGGACTCTCACCCCTCCACTTT
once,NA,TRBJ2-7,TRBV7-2,CASSLGVGGYEQYF,TGTGCCAGCAGCTTGGGGGTAGGTGGCTACGAGCAGTACTTC